This T cell receptor (beta chain) came from a study of T cell changes during pregnancy in multiple sclerosis (dated by TCRdb to the late 2010s). Study-level background: Changes in the T cell repertoire over the course of pregnancy were examined in this study in women with multiple sclerosis.

Library creation used the immunoSEQ multiplex PCR assay. The immuneACCESS repertoire file appears here via TCRdb, limited to in-frame rearrangements. These files lack a portion of the clones; in checked studies, under half of the deficit traces to unresolved V genes, and the cause of the others is not known. Across this sample there are over 80,000 clones, with 90% seen only once. The ten biggest clones cover 0.7% to 0.9% of the sample. CDR3 length: 17 amino acids, cysteine to phenylalanine. The entry retains the CDR3 DNA only, 51 bases that are in frame from base 1. V has 3 bases trimmed and J has 4 bases trimmed; junction bases matching no gene number 12. Based on the germline V gene, the CDR1 and CDR2 sequences are KGHSH and LQKENI. A word on this clone: The target of this receptor is not known. No base qualities exist here, and no much larger clone lies one base off it.

The V and J segments used are TRBV18 and TRBJ1-2, and 9 junctional nucleotides match TRBD1. The receptor comes from a female donor in good health, enrolled as a control in a pregnancy study. Sequences were derived from peripheral blood, sampled in the second trimester of pregnancy. The base sequence is TGTGCCAGCTCACCCCGGACAGGGGATGTAGTGGGCTATGGCTACACCTTC. Its protein is CASSPRTGDVVGYGYTF.